This T cell receptor beta chain was retrieved from a study of T-cell reconstitution after alpha-beta-depleted transplantation in children. Unique molecular identifiers were incorporated into the prepared TCRbeta library. TCRdb itself ran the PCR reads through MiXCR, one entry per CDR3 protein. The data hold 250,000 or so distinct CDR3 sequences, with roughly 8.2% observed a single time. This clonotype was counted only a few times. Its antigen remains unknown. Regarding the study as a whole: Surviving recipient T cells and thymic progenitors produced the high day-60 TCRbeta diversity seen in some patients.

The CDR3 loop spans 13 amino acids. The germline V gene has CDR1 MNHNS and CDR2 SASEGT. Trimming at V came to 6 bases and at J to 2 bases, leaving 3 bases not matched to a gene. This chain uses TRBV6-1 with TRBJ1-2, with TRBD1 matching 7 bases. This receptor was taken from a male patient younger than 18 who had a stem cell transplant for acute lymphoblastic leukemia, so the T cells may come from the graft donor. Specimen: PBMCs, mostly from graft donor cells, collected 180 days after TCRalphabeta/CD19-depleted stem cell transplant. The CDR3 bases are TGTGCCAGCAGCCGGGACAGAAACTATGGCTACACCTTC. Encoded protein: CASSRDRNYGYTF.